The 10 T cell receptor beta chains presented below share a single source sample, sequenced in a study of T cell responses to AZD1222 COVID-19 vaccine (dated by TCRdb to about 2021). The library was made by the immunoSEQ multiplex PCR assay. TCRdb mirrors the immuneACCESS table, restricted to in-frame sequences. Some clones are absent from its copies; in checked studies, under half trace to an unresolved V gene, and the reason for the others is unknown. Within this sample are 85,000 to 130,000 clones, with roughly nine tenths of them counted one time only. Jointly, the top ten make up 2.5% to 3.5% of the sample. The sample's time point label, decoded: about 28 days (+/-7) after the second vaccine dose. The treatment or condition label, read with the paper, signifies: meningococcal conjugate vaccine given as trial control. The sample here was peripheral blood, taken 28 days after the second dose of the MenACWY control vaccine. The receptors shown here come from an adult who received the MenACWY meningococcal vaccine as a control.

In this sample, this clone turned up a few times. The J gene is TRBJ1-2, the V gene TRBV6-1; D is unresolved. Germline V gene lookup returns CDR1 MNHNS and CDR2 SASEGT. CDR3 size: 15 residues. With 3 bases removed from V and 2 bases from J, the gap between germline ends came to 13 bases. The CDR3 bases are TGTGCCAGCAGTGAGCGGGGTCTCTCAAACTATGGCTACACCTTC. Translating gives CASSERGLSNYGYTF.

J is TRBJ1-4 and V is TRBV28, with D hard to call. V lost 6 bases and J 9 bases, leaving 17 bases between the germline ends. CDR3 length equals 14 residues. The germline V gene encodes CDR1 MDHEN and CDR2 SYDVKM. The CDR3 coding sequence is TGTGCCAGCAGCCCCAGCCTCGCCTCTAAAAAACTGTTTTTT. This translates into CASSPSLASKKLFF.

The chain couples TRBV27 to TRBJ2-7; maybe TRBD1 (5 bases). This CDR3 contains 13 residues. Germline CDR1 MNHEY, CDR2 SMNVEV (reference sequence). V was trimmed by 8 bases and J by 3 bases, leaving 14 bases between them. CDR3 sequence: CASGPRVGYEQYF. The CDR3 bases are TGTGCCAGCGGCCCCAGGGTTGGCTACGAGCAGTACTTC.

The chain uses TRBV15 and TRBJ1-5, with D unresolved. Germline loops: CDR1 LNHNV, CDR2 YYDKDF (reference sequence). V lost 5 bases, J lost 6 bases, and 11 bases lay in between. The CDR3 is 13 residues long. In DNA, the CDR3 is TGTGCCACCAGCCCCTCCGGCGCTCAGCCCCAGCATTTT. Its protein product is CATSPSGAQPQHF.

The rearrangement joins TRBV7-2 to TRBJ2-5; D perhaps matches TRBD2 (5 bases). The CDR3 is made up of 15 amino acids. Trimming left V 5 bases short and J 4 bases short, with 17 bases between. CDR1 SGHTA and CDR2 FQGNSA come from the germline V gene. The CDR3, as DNA: TGTGCCAGCAGCCCATCACGGGGAAGAGTAGAGACCCAGTACTTC. This sequence encodes CASSPSRGRVETQYF.

The chain couples TRBV4-2 to TRBJ1-2; D is unresolved. The CDR3 spans 15 residues. V was shortened by 5 bases and J by 0 bases, with 13 bases between the two germline ends. In germline, CDR1 is LGHNA, CDR2 YNFKEQ. CDR3 region: CASSAQPQANYGYTF. In DNA, the CDR3 is TGTGCCAGCAGCGCCCAACCCCAGGCTAACTATGGCTACACCTTC.

This clone was observed a few times. The chain recombines TRBV4-3 with TRBJ2-7, with 7 bases matching TRBD1. The CDR3 length is 13 residues. With V trimmed by 4 bases and J by 3 bases, 3 bases remained unmatched. Germline CDR1 is LGHNA and CDR2 is YSLEER. The CDR3 spells CASSRWTGYEQYF. Written as DNA, the CDR3 is TGCGCCAGCAGCCGATGGACAGGCTACGAGCAGTACTTC.

The chain has TRBV2 and TRBJ2-1, with 8 bases identical to TRBD1. J lost 0 bases, V lost 8 bases, and 6 bases had no gene match. CDR3 length: 15 residues. Germline lookup yields CDR1 SNHLY and CDR2 FYNNEI. CDR3 DNA sequence: TGTGCCAGCTCGAAAACAGGGGGCTCCTACAATGAGCAGTTCTTC. Translation: CASSKTGGSYNEQFF.

The chain is built from TRBV10-2 and TRBJ2-5; possible D gene TRBD2, 5 bases. V gave up 0 bases and J gave up 5 bases, with 16 bases separating them. The CDR3 totals 16 residues. From germline, CDR1 is WSHSY and CDR2 SAAADI. CDR3 bases: TGCGCCAGCAGTGAGTCGTCTAGCTTTGAACGTGAGACCCAGTACTTC. It is translated as CASSESSSFERETQYF.

The chain recombines TRBV12-3 or TRBV12-4 with TRBJ2-3; no definite D call. V dropped 7 bases and J dropped 2 bases, with 10 bases sitting between them. CDR3 length equals 13 residues. CDR3 sequence reads: CASTGRTTDTQYF. The CDR3 nucleotides read TGTGCCAGCACAGGACGGACCACAGATACGCAGTATTTT.